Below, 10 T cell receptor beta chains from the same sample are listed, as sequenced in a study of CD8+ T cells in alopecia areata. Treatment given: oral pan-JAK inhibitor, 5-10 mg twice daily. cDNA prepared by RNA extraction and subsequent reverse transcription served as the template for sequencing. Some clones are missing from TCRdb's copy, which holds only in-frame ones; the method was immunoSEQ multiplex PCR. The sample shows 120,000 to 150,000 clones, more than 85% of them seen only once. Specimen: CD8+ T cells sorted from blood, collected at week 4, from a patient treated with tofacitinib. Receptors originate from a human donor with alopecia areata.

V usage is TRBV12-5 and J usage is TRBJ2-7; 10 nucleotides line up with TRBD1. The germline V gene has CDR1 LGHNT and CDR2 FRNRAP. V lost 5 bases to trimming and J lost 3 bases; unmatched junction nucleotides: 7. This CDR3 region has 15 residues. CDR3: CASGIGTGVIYEQYF. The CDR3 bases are TGTGCTAGTGGTATTGGGACAGGGGTTATCTACGAGCAGTACTTC.

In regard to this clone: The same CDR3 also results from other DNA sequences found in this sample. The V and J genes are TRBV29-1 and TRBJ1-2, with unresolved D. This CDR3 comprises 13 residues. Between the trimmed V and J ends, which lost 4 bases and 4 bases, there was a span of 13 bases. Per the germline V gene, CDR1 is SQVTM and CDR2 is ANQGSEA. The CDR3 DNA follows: TGCAGCGTTGTGCCGGGAAATGGCTATGGCTACACCTTC. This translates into CSVVPGNGYGYTF.

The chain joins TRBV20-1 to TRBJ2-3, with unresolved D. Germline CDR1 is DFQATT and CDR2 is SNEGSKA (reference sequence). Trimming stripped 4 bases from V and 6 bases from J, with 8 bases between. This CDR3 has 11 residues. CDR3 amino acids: CSAKEVDTQYF. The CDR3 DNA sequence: TGCAGTGCTAAAGAAGTGGATACGCAGTATTTT.

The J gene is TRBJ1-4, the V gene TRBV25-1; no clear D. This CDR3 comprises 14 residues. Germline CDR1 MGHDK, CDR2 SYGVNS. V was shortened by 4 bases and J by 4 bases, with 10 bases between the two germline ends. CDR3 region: CASSGGGYNEKLFF. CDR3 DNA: TGTGCCAGCAGTGGCGGCGGATATAATGAAAAACTGTTTTTT.

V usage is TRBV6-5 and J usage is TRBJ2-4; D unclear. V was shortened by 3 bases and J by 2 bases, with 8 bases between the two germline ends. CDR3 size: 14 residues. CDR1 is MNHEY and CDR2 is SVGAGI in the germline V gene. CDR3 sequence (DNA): TGTGCCAGCAGTTATGCAGGATCCAAAAACATTCAGTACTTC. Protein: CASSYAGSKNIQYF.

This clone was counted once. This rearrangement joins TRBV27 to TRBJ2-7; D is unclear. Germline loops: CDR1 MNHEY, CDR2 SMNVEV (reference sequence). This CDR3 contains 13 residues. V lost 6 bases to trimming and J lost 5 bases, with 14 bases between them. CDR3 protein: CASSLSELDEQYF. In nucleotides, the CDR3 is TGTGCCAGCAGCCTATCCGAGCTCGACGAGCAGTACTTC.

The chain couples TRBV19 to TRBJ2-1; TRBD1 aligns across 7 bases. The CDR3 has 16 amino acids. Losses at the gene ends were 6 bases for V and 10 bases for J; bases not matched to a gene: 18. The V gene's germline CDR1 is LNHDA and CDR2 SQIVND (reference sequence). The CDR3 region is CASSKRTGPGSDEQFF. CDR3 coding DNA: TGTGCCAGTAGCAAGAGGACAGGTCCGGGAAGTGACGAGCAGTTCTTC.

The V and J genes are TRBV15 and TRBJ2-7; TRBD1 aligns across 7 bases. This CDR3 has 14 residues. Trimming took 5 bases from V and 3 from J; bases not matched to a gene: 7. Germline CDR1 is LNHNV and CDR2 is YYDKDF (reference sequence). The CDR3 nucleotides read TGTGCCACCAGCCACGACAGGGATGACTACGAGCAGTACTTC. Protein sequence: CATSHDRDDYEQYF.

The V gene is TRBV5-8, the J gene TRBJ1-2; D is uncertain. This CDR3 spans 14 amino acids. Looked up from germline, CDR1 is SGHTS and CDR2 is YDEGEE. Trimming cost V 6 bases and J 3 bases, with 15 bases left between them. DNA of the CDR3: TGTGCCAGCAAAGACGACGGAGGATACTATGGCTACACCTTC. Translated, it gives CASKDDGGYYGYTF. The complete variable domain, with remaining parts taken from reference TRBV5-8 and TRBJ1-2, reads EAGVTQSPTHLIKTRGQQATLRCSPISGHTSVYWYQQALGLGLQFLLWYDEGEERNRGNFPPRFSGRQFPNYSSELNVNALELEDSALYLCASKDDGGYYGYTFGSGTRLTVV.

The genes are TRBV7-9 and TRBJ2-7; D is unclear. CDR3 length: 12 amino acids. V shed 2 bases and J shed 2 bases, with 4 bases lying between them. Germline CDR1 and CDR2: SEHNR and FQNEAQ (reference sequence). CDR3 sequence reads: CASSLHTYEQYF. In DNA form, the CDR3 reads TGTGCCAGCAGCTTACACACCTACGAGCAGTACTTC.